This TCR beta chain was sequenced for a study of cytomegalovirus exposure and HLA in healthy donors. This CDR3 spans 17 amino acids. V lost 4 bases to trimming and J lost 4 bases; unmatched junction nucleotides: 15. The V gene's germline CDR1 is SGHDT and CDR2 YYEEEE. Study conclusions and caveats: Most TCR sequences proved rare, with some public TCRs found in many donors. Later examination showed HLA-associated TCR beta chains had greater clonal expansion than equally common others.

Concerning this clone itself: Antigen: not known.

Participants comprised healthy donors of bone marrow. The study ran its PCR with 60 Vbeta and 13 Jbeta primers. TCRdb's copy holds only in-frame clones and misses some; the assay was immunoSEQ multiplex PCR. The repertoire holds some 180,000 clones, around 77% seen once, with 1.5% to 2% in the top ten. The V gene is TRBV5-6, the J gene TRBJ1-1, with 8 bases fitting TRBD1. The origin of this receptor is a woman in her twenties or thirties in good health and CMV-seronegative. The sample was PBMCs. In DNA form, the CDR3 reads TGTGCCAGCAGCCCAACAAGGGACAGGTCTATCGGCACTGAAGCTTTCTTT. Its translation: CASSPTRDRSIGTEAFF.